The sequence of this TCR beta chain was determined in a study of cytomegalovirus exposure and HLA in healthy donors. Study at large: An early data release held approximately 85 million unique TCRs from HLA-typed donors. Study results and limitations: A later analysis reportedly identified an Asian-associated ancestry cluster as carrying fewer N-insertions than the roughly 700-donor mean. According to the study, around 160 TCR beta chains were cytomegalovirus-associated.

The CDR3 is made up of 14 amino acids. Trimming took 2 bases from V and 3 from J; bases not matched to a gene: 2. Germline values: CDR1 MNHNY, CDR2 SVGAGI (reference sequence). Of note for this clone: Its antigen remains unidentified.

Amplification used 60 Vbeta primers and 13 Jbeta primers. Clones were sequenced by immunoSEQ multiplex PCR, and TCRdb holds only the in-frame ones, with some missing. The table lists roughly 100,000 clones, around 57% of them singletons. The sequenced material came from PBMCs. The clonotype was recovered from a human donor in good health. The chain recombines TRBV6-6 with TRBJ2-7, with 9 bases identical to TRBD2. The CDR3: CASSYAGGGYEQYF. DNA for the CDR3: TGTGCCAGCAGTTACGCGGGAGGGGGCTACGAGCAGTACTTC.